This T cell receptor (beta chain) was captured in a study of blood T cell repertoires in COVID-19. The CDR3 sequence is 16 residues long. Germline CDR1 SEHNR, CDR2 FQNEAQ (reference sequence). With 5 bases clipped from V and 0 bases from J, the junction kept 5 bases outside the gene matches. Original processing methods: Estimates of nucleated cell counts were drawn from the amplification of reference gene primers. Only in-frame clones appear in the TCRdb table, and some are missing; sequencing was by immunoSEQ multiplex PCR. The V and J calls and the clone size are those of that table, but D and trimming were determined from the DNA. Of approximately 350,000 clones listed, 80% to 90% were seen once; the top ten hold 0.95% to 1.5%.

The V gene is TRBV7-9, the J gene TRBJ2-3, with TRBD2 matching over 10 bases. The clonotype originates from a man between 35 and 55 years old with acute or convalescent COVID-19. Sequencing input: peripheral blood. This chain's CDR3 is CASSLLAGESTDTQYF. The CDR3 DNA reads as TGTGCCAGCAGCCTTCTAGCGGGAGAGAGCACAGATACGCAGTATTTT.